The 12 T cell receptor beta chains below were found in one sample sequenced in a study of cytomegalovirus exposure and HLA in healthy donors. Sequenced by immunoSEQ multiplex PCR; TCRdb stores in-frame clones only, minus some. The sample holds 180,000 or so clones, 86% seen once. Sequenced material: PBMCs. These TCRs come from a man aged 18 to 30 in good health and CMV-seropositive.

The V gene is TRBV5-4, the J gene TRBJ2-7, with 9 bases identical to TRBD2. Unmatched junction bases numbered 7, after V lost 0 bases and J lost 0 bases. This CDR3 has 17 amino acids. Per the germline V gene, CDR1 is SGHNT and CDR2 is YYREEE (reference sequence). The CDR3 DNA follows: TGTGCCAGCAGCTTGGGAGGCGGTAGCGGGAGCTCCTACGAGCAGTACTTC. This gives the protein CASSLGGGSGSSYEQYF.

This chain links TRBV27 with TRBJ2-7, with 8 positions matching TRBD2. V shed 2 bases, J shed 7 bases, and the junction held 16 bases outside the gene matches. Germline values: CDR1 MNHEY, CDR2 SMNVEV (reference sequence). The CDR3 has 17 residues. DNA for the CDR3: TGTGCCAGCAGTTTACTCGTCCCAGGGGAACTAGCGGAAGAGCAGTACTTC. Translation: CASSLLVPGELAEEQYF.

The gene calls are TRBV4-2 and TRBJ1-5; 9 nucleotides match TRBD1. Trimming at V came to 8 bases and at J to 7 bases, leaving 6 bases not matched to a gene. Per the germline V gene, CDR1 is LGHNA and CDR2 is YNFKEQ. CDR3 size: 13 residues. CDR3: CASPRTGEQPQHF. The DNA for the CDR3 is TGTGCCAGCCCCAGGACAGGGGAACAGCCCCAGCATTTT.

The V call is TRBV18, the J call TRBJ2-2; 9 bases are a match to TRBD1. This CDR3 has 15 residues. The ends lost 5 bases at V and 8 bases at J; junction bases unmatched: 9. In germline, CDR1 is KGHSH, CDR2 LQKENI. The CDR3 spells CASSERTGGQGELFF. CDR3 coding DNA: TGTGCCAGCTCAGAGCGTACAGGGGGCCAAGGGGAGCTGTTTTTT.

This clone was counted a single time. The genes are TRBV9 and TRBJ1-5; perhaps TRBD1 as D (6 bases). The CDR3 contains 15 residues. Germline V gene sequence: CDR1 SGDLS, CDR2 YYNGEE. Trimming removed 0 bases from V and 3 bases from J, with 10 bases in between. CDR3 residues: CASSVGGGINQPQHF. The CDR3 region has the DNA TGTGCCAGCAGCGTAGGAGGGGGAATCAATCAGCCCCAGCATTTT.

This chain links TRBV6-6 with TRBJ2-7, with unresolved D. The CDR3 is 12 residues long. Per germline, CDR1 MNHNY and CDR2 SVGAGI (reference sequence). Trimming left V 6 bases short and J 6 bases short, with 12 bases between. The CDR3 region is CASSPRRGEQYF. DNA of the CDR3: TGTGCCAGCAGCCCCCGGCGAGGCGAGCAGTACTTC.

The chain recombines TRBV29-1 with TRBJ2-1; 7 bases agree with TRBD2. The V gene end was trimmed by 0 bases and the J gene end by 6 bases; junction bases not matched to a gene: 2. The CDR3 covers 13 residues. Per the germline V gene, CDR1 is SQVTM and CDR2 is ANQGSEA. CDR3 nucleotide sequence: TGCAGCGTTGAAGAATTAGCGGGCAATGAGCAGTTCTTC. Amino acid sequence: CSVEELAGNEQFF.

The chain's CDR3 is CASSPGGTSYEQYF. The CDR3 DNA sequence: TGTGCCAGCAGCCCAGGGGGGACATCCTACGAGCAGTACTTC. The chain employs TRBV7-2 and TRBJ2-7; D is possibly TRBD1 (7 bases). Germline-derived CDR1 and CDR2 are SGHTA and FQGNSA. V was trimmed by 5 bases and J by 1 base, leaving 12 bases between them. This CDR3 is 14 amino acids long.

This chain connects TRBV29-1 to TRBJ2-1; TRBD1 is a possible D gene (6 bases). Deletions cut 5 bases from V and 2 bases from J, with 10 bases between. Germline V gene lookup returns CDR1 SQVTM and CDR2 ANQGSEA. The CDR3 sequence is 13 residues long. CDR3: CSVSGAPYNEQFF. CDR3 in DNA: TGCAGCGTTTCAGGGGCCCCCTACAATGAGCAGTTCTTC.

The chain recombines TRBV15 with TRBJ2-7; TRBD1 is a possible D gene (6 bases). Germline V gene sequence: CDR1 LNHNV, CDR2 YYDKDF (reference sequence). V gave up 0 bases and J gave up 6 bases, with 15 bases separating them. This CDR3 spans 15 amino acids. The CDR3, as DNA: TGTGCCACCAGCAGAGATCGAGGGGGACCGCCCGAGCAGTACTTC. Its translation is CATSRDRGGPPEQYF.

In this sample, this clone turned up once. The chain links TRBV2 to TRBJ1-4; a weak D match, TRBD1 (5 bases). Germline V gives CDR1 SNHLY, CDR2 FYNNEI. V was trimmed by 5 bases and J by 8 bases, leaving 12 bases between them. The CDR3 totals 13 residues. DNA for the CDR3: TGTGCCAGCAGTATACAGGCTTGGGAAAAACTGTTTTTT. Its protein is CASSIQAWEKLFF. Variable domain in full (rest from reference TRBV2 and TRBJ1-4): EPEVTQTPSHQVTQMGQEVILRCVPISNHLYFYWYRQILGQKVEFLVSFYNNEISEKSEIFDDQFSVERPDGSNFTLKIRSTKLEDSAMYFCASSIQAWEKLFFGSGTQLSVL.

The rearrangement joins TRBV14 to TRBJ2-7; 9 bases are a match to TRBD1. This CDR3 is built from 18 residues. Germline CDR1 is SGHDN and CDR2 is FVKESK. V was pared by 5 bases and J by 0 bases, with 14 bases of the junction left unmatched. Here the CDR3 reads CASSEYLVTGGSSYEQYF. The CDR3 DNA reads as TGTGCCAGCAGCGAATACCTCGTGACAGGGGGTAGCTCCTACGAGCAGTACTTC.